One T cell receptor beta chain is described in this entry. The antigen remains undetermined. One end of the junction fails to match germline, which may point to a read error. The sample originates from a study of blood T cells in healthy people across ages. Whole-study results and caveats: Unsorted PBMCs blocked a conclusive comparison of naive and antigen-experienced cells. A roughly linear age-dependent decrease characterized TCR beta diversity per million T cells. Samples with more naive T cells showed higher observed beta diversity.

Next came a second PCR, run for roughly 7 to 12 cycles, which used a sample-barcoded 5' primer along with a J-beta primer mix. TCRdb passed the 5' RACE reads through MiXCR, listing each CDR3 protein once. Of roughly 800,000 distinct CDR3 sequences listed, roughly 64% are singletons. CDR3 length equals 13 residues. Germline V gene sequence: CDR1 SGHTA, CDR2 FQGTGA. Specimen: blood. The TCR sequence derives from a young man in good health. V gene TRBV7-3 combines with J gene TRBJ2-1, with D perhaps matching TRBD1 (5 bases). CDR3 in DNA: TGTGTCAGCAGCTTACGTGGGGCTGGTGAGCAGTTCTTC. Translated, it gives CVSSLRGAGEQFF.